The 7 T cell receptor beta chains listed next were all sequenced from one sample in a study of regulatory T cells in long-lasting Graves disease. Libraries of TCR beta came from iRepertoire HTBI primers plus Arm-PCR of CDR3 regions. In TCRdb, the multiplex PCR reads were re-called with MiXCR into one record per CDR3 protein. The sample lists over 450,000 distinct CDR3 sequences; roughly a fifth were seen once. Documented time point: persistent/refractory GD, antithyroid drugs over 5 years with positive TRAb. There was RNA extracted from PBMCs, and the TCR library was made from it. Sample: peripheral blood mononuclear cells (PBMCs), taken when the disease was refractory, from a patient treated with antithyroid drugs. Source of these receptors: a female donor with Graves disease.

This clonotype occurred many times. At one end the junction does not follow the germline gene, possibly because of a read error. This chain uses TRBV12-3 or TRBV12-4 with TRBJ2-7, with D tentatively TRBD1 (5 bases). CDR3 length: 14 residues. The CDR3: CASSLDRAGYEQYF. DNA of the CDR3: TGTGCCAGCAGCTTAGACCGGGCAGGGTACGAGCAGTACTTC.

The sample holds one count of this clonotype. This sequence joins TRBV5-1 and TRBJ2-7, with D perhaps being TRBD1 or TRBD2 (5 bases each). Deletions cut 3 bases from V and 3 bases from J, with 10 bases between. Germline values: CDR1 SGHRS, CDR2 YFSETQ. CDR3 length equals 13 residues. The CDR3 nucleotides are TGCGCCAGCAGCTCCGGGGCTATCTACGAGCAGTACTTC. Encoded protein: CASSSGAIYEQYF. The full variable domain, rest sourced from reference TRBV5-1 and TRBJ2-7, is KAGVTQTPRYLIKTRGQQVTLSCSPISGHRSVSWYQQTPGQGLQFLFEYFSETQRNKGNFPGRFSGRQFSNSRSEMNVSTLELGDSALYLCASSSGAIYEQYFGPGTRLTVT.

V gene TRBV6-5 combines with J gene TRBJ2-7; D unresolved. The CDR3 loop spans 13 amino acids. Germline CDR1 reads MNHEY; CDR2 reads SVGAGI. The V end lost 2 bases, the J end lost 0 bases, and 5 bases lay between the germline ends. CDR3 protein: CASSYGISYEQYF. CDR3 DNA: TGTGCCAGCAGTTACGGCATCTCCTACGAGCAGTACTTC.

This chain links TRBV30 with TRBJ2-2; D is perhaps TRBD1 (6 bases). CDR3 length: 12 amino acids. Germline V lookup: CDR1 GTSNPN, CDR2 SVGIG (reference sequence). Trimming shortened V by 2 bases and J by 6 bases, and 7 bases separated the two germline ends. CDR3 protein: CAWSSGAGELFF. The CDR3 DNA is TGTGCCTGGAGTTCAGGGGCCGGGGAGCTGTTTTTT.

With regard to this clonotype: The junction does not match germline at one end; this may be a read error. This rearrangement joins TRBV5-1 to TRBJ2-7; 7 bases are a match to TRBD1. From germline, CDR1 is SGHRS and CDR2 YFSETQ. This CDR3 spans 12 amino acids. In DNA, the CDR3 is TGTGCCAGCAGCGCTACAGGGGTTGAGCAGTACTTC. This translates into CASSATGVEQYF.

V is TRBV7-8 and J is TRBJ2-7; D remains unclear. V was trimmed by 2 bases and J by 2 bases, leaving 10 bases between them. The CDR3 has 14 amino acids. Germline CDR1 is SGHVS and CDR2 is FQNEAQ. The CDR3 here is CASSLQRVAYEQYF. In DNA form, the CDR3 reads TGTGCCAGCAGCTTACAAAGAGTGGCCTACGAGCAGTACTTC.

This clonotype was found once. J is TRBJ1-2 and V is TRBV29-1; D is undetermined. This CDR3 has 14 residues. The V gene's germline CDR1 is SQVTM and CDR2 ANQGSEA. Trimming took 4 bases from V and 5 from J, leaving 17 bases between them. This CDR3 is CSVVGPDFFYGYTF. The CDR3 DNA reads TGCAGCGTTGTTGGCCCGGATTTCTTTTATGGCTACACCTTC. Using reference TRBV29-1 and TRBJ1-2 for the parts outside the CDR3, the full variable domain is SAVISQKPSRDICQRGTSLTIQCQVDSQVTMMFWYRQQPGQSLTLIATANQGSEATYESGFVIDKFPISRPNLTFSTLTVSNMSPEDSSIYLCSVVGPDFFYGYTFGSGTRLTVV.